These T cell receptor beta chains were read from a single sample in a study of T cells in tumors after PD-1 blockade. Sequencing used immunoSEQ multiplex PCR; TCRdb keeps in-frame clones, though not all of them. The sample contains just under 65,000 clones, approximately 74% of which appear only once. Source: PBMCs, taken after anti-PD-1 treatment. The receptors were sampled from a human donor with basal cell carcinoma. CDR3s include the opening cysteine and the closing phenylalanine or tryptophan. A D gene is named only where the DNA matches it firmly. Clone size is stated in some rows and not others, as once, few, many or a class when expanded.

V gene	D gene	J gene	clone size	CDR3 length	CDR3 protein	CDR3 DNA
TRBV7-9	.	TRBJ2-2	few	14	CASLRTGNTGELFF	TGTGCCAGCCTGCGGACGGGGAACACCGGGGAGCTGTTTTTT
TRBV6-5	TRBD1	TRBJ1-2	.	15	CASRDDRGPRCDYTF	TGTGCCAGCAGGGACGACAGGGGGCCCCGTTGTGACTACACCTTC
TRBV7-9	.	TRBJ1-1	.	15	CASSLAGSLNTEAFF	TGTGCCAGCAGCTTAGCGGGGTCACTCAACACTGAAGCTTTCTTT
TRBV6-5	TRBD1	TRBJ1-1	.	16	CASRYDRGVKNTEAFF	TGTGCCAGCAGGTACGACAGGGGGGTAAAGAACACTGAAGCTTTCTTT
TRBV6-4	.	TRBJ2-2	few	15	CASSDGEENTGELFF	TGTGCCAGCAGTGACGGGGAGGAGAACACCGGGGAGCTGTTTTTT
TRBV9	.	TRBJ1-4	.	14	CASSVGGLDEKLFF	TGTGCCAGCAGCGTAGGAGGGCTTGATGAAAAACTGTTTTTT
TRBV5-6	TRBD1	TRBJ2-7	.	14	CASTRDRRQGEQYF	TGTGCCAGCACCAGGGACAGGAGGCAGGGTGAGCAGTACTTC
TRBV12-3/TRBV12-4	.	TRBJ1-5	.	13	CASRQTGYQPQHF	TGTGCCAGCAGGCAAACAGGGTACCAGCCCCAGCATTTT
TRBV5-1	.	TRBJ2-3	.	14	CASSFYSGADTQYF	TGCGCCAGCAGCTTCTACTCTGGGGCAGATACGCAGTATTTT
TRBV6-5	TRBD1	TRBJ1-1	.	15	CASSSHRGKNTEAFF	TGTGCCAGCAGTTCTCACAGGGGGAAGAACACTGAAGCTTTCTTT
TRBV14	.	TRBJ1-1	.	13	CASSQALNTEAFF	TGTGCCAGCAGCCAAGCCCTGAACACTGAAGCTTTCTTT
TRBV30	TRBD1	TRBJ2-7	once	13	CAWSVQRTGSTYF	TGTGCCTGGAGTGTACAAAGGACAGGGTCCACTTACTTC
TRBV15	.	TRBJ2-7	once	15	CATSSEKDGTYEQYF	TGTGCCACCAGCAGCGAAAAGGACGGTACCTACGAGCAGTACTTC
TRBV2	TRBD1	TRBJ1-1	.	14	CASSVDRANTEAFF	TGTGCCAGCAGTGTGGACAGGGCGAACACTGAAGCTTTCTTT
TRBV4-1	.	TRBJ2-5	.	18	CASSPLSQGGQYQETQYF	TGCGCCAGCAGCCCGCTATCACAGGGGGGGCAGTACCAAGAGACCCAGTACTTC
TRBV7-9	TRBD1	TRBJ1-5	.	14	CASSQTGGNQPQHF	TGTGCCAGCAGCCAGACAGGGGGCAATCAGCCCCAGCATTTT
TRBV24-1	.	TRBJ2-3	few	13	CATSDGGTDTQYF	TGTGCCACCAGTGATGGGGGAACAGATACGCAGTATTTT
TRBV4-1	.	TRBJ2-6	medium-sized	17	CASSQQGSLSGANVLTF	TGCGCCAGCAGCCAACAGGGCTCTCTCTCTGGGGCCAACGTCCTGACTTTC
TRBV5-1	.	TRBJ1-2	.	13	CASSLEGNYGYTF	TGCGCCAGCAGCTTGGAAGGCAACTATGGCTACACCTTC
TRBV7-9	.	TRBJ1-1	few	14	CASSLIGRNTEAFF	TGTGCCAGCAGCTTGATTGGGCGGAACACTGAAGCTTTCTTT
TRBV30	.	TRBJ1-2	.	12	CAWSKQVYGYTF	TGTGCCTGGAGTAAGCAGGTATATGGCTACACCTTC
TRBV2	.	TRBJ2-7	.	12	CASCGEPYEQYF	TGTGCCAGTTGCGGGGAACCCTACGAGCAGTACTTC
TRBV19	TRBD1	TRBJ1-1	few	17	CASSTQGQGALNTEAFF	TGTGCCAGTAGTACCCAGGGACAGGGGGCTTTGAACACTGAAGCTTTCTTT
TRBV2	.	TRBJ2-1	.	15	CASRNVGPSYNEQFF	TGTGCCAGCAGAAACGTAGGACCCTCCTACAATGAGCAGTTCTTC
TRBV7-8	.	TRBJ1-1	.	14	CASSLTDAGTEAFF	TGTGCCAGCAGCTTGACCGATGCGGGAACTGAAGCTTTCTTT
TRBV5-4	.	TRBJ2-7	.	13	CASSLDRWYEQYF	TGTGCCAGCAGCCTCGACAGGTGGTACGAGCAGTACTTC
TRBV4-1	.	TRBJ2-3	.	16	CASSQPWRGGTDTQYF	TGCGCCAGCAGCCAGCCCTGGAGGGGGGGCACAGATACGCAGTATTTT
TRBV6-6	.	TRBJ1-1	.	14	CASSPDGVSTEAFF	TGTGCCAGCAGTCCAGACGGAGTTAGCACTGAAGCTTTCTTT
TRBV7-2	.	TRBJ2-4	.	16	CASSLNPDLTKNIQYF	TGTGCCAGCAGCTTAAACCCTGATTTGACCAAAAACATTCAGTACTTC
TRBV11-1	.	TRBJ2-3	.	12	CASSPNTDTQYF	TGTGCCAGCAGCCCCAACACAGATACGCAGTATTTT
TRBV6-4	.	TRBJ1-2	.	15	CASSDSQDSFYGYTF	TGTGCCAGCAGTGACTCCCAAGACAGCTTCTATGGCTACACCTTC
TRBV7-8	TRBD1	TRBJ1-5	.	15	CASSPRTGSGQPQHF	TGTGCCAGCAGCCCCCGGACAGGGTCCGGTCAGCCCCAGCATTTT
TRBV2	.	TRBJ2-7	few	11	CASSVGYEQYF	TGTGCCAGCAGTGTGGGCTACGAGCAGTACTTC
TRBV2	.	TRBJ1-3	.	14	CASKTESSGNTIYF	TGTGCCAGCAAGACGGAAAGCTCTGGAAACACCATATATTTT
TRBV25-1	TRBD1	TRBJ1-2	.	14	CASSETGFGYGYTF	TGTGCCAGCAGTGAGACAGGGTTCGGCTATGGCTACACCTTC